The source of this T cell receptor (beta chain) is a study of memory CD4+ T cells and cytomegalovirus serostatus. Single viable CD3+CD4+CD8-CD45RO+ cells were sorted as the memory CD4+ T cells. V was shortened by 1 base and J by 1 base, with 8 bases between the two germline ends. CDR1 is LNHDA, CDR2 SQIVND, per germline (reference sequence). The CDR3 is 16 residues long. Produced via immunoSEQ multiplex PCR; TCRdb's table is partial and in-frame only. Of about 61,000 clones in the sample, 75% to 90% are singletons; the top ten hold about 0.8%. The sequence was collected from an adult in good health and CMV-seronegative. The specimen was memory CD4+ T cells from blood. The V gene is TRBV19, the J gene TRBJ2-6; a possible D gene is TRBD1 (6 bases). Written as DNA, the CDR3 is TGTGCCAGTAGTATAGGTCAGGGGTCTGGGGCCAACGTCCTGACTTTC. It is translated as CASSIGQGSGANVLTF.